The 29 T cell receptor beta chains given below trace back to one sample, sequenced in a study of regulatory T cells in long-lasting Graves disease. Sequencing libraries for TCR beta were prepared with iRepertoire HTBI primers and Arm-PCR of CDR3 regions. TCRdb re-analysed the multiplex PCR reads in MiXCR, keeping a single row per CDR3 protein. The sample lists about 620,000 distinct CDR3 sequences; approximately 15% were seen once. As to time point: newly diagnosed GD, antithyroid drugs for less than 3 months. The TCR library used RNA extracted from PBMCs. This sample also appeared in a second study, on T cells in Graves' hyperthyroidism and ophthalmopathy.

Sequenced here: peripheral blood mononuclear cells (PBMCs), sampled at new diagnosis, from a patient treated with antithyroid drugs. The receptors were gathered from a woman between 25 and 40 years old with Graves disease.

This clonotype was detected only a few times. The CDR3 bases are TGTGCCACCCTTTACGAAGGGGCTCAGCCCCAGCATTTT. It is translated as CATLYEGAQPQHF. The V gene is TRBV6-2 or TRBV6-3, the J gene TRBJ1-5; D is perhaps TRBD1 (5 bases). CDR1 is MNHEY and CDR2 is SVGEGT in the germline V gene. The V end was cut by 10 bases, the J end by 6 bases, with 16 bases between. The CDR3 consists of 13 residues.

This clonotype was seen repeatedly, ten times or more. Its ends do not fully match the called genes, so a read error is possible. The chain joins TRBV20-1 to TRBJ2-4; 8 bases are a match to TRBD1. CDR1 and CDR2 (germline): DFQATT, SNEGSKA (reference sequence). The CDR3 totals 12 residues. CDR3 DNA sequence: TGCAGTGCCCGGAAAGGACAGGGAGCTTCCCTCTTC. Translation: CSARKGQGASLF.

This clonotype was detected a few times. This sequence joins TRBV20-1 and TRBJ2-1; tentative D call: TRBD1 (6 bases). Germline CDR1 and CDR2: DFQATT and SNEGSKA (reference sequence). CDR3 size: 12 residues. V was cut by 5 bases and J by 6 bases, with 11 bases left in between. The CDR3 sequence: CSADRDINEQFF. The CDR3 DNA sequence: TGCAGTGCTGATCGGGACATCAATGAGCAGTTCTTC.

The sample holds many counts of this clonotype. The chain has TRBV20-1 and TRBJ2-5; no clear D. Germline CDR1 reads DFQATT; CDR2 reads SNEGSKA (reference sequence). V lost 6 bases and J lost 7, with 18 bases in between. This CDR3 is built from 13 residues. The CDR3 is CSAPVTVDGTQYF. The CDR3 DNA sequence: TGCAGTGCCCCCGTGACCGTGGATGGGACCCAGTACTTC.

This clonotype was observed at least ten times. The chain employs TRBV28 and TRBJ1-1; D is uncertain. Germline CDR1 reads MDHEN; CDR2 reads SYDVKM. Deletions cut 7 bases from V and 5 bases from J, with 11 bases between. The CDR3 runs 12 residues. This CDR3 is CASTVEETEAFF. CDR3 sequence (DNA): TGTGCCAGCACCGTCGAGGAGACTGAAGCTTTCTTT.

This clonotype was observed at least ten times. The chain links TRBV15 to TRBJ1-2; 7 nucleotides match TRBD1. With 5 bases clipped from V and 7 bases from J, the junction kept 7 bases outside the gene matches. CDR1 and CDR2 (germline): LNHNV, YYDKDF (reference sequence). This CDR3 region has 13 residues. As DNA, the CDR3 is TGTGCCACCAGCCTAGGGGGCGCCAGTGGCTACACCTTC. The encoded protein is CATSLGGASGYTF.

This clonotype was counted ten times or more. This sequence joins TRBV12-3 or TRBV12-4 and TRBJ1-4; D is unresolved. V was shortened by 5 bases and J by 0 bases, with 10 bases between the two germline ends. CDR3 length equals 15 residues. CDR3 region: CASSRASATNEKLFF. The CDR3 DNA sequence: TGTGCCAGCAGTCGCGCTAGCGCAACTAATGAAAAACTGTTTTTT.

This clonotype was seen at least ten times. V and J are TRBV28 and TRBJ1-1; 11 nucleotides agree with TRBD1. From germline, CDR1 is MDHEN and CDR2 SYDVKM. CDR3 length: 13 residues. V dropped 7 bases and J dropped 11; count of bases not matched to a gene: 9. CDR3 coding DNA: TGTGCCAGCAAAATCGGACAGGGGGCGGGGGCTTTCTTT. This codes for CASKIGQGAGAFF.

The CDR3 sequence: CASSPVVVSNQPQHF. The DNA of the CDR3 is TGTGCCAGCTCACCTGTAGTCGTCTCCAATCAGCCCCAGCATTTT. This chain uses TRBV18 with TRBJ1-5; D is unresolved. V was cut by 3 bases and J by 3 bases, with 12 bases left in between. Germline V lookup: CDR1 KGHSH, CDR2 LQKENI. The CDR3 extends over 15 amino acids.

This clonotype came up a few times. The CDR3 protein is CAISGTGTGNQETQYF. The CDR3 coding sequence is TGTGCCATCAGTGGGACCGGGACAGGGAACCAAGAGACCCAGTACTTC. The V call is TRBV10-3, the J call TRBJ2-5; 9 bases line up with TRBD1. Germline CDR1 is ENHRY and CDR2 is SYGVKD. Losses at the gene ends were 4 bases for V and 0 bases for J; bases not matched to a gene: 6. CDR3 length equals 16 residues.

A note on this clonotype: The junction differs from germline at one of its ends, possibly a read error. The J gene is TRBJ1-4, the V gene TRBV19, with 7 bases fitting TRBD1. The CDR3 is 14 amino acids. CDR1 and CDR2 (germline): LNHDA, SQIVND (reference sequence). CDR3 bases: TGTGCCAGTACCGCAGGGGGGACGGATGAAAAACTGCTTTTT. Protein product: CASTAGGTDEKLLF.

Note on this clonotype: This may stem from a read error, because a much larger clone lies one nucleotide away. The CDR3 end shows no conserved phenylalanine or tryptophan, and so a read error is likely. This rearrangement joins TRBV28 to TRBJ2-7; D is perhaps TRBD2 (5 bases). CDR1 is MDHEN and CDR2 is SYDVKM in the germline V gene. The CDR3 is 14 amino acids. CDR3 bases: TGTGCCAGCAGTTTCCGCGGGTATTCCTACGAACAGTACTCC. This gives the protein CASSFRGYSYEQYS.

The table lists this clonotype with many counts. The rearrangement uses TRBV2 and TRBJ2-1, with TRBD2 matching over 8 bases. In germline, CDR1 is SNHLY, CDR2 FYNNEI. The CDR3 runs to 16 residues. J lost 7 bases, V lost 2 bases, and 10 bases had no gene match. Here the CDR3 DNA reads TGTGCCAGCAGTGAATTGGGGCTAGCGGGTTCGAATGAGCAGTTCTTC. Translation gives CASSELGLAGSNEQFF. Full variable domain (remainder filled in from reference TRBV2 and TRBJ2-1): EPEVTQTPSHQVTQMGQEVILRCVPISNHLYFYWYRQILGQKVEFLVSFYNNEISEKSEIFDDQFSVERPDGSNFTLKIRSTKLEDSAMYFCASSELGLAGSNEQFFGPGTRLTVL.

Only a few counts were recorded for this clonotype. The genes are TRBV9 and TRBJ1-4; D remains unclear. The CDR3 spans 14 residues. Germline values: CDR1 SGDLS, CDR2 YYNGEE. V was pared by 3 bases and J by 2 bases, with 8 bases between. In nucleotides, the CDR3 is TGTGCCAGCAGCGCGTCCGGCACTAATGAAAAACTGTTTTTT. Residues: CASSASGTNEKLFF. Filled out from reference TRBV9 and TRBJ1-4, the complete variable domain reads DSGVTQTPKHLITATGQRVTLRCSPRSGDLSVYWYQQSLDQGLQFLIQYYNGEERAKGNILERFSAQQFPDLHSELNLSSLELGDSALYFCASSASGTNEKLFFGSGTQLSVL.

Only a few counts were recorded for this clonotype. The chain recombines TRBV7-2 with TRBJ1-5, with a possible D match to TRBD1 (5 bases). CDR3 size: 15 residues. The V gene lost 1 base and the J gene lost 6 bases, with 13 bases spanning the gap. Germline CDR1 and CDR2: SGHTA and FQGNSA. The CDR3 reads CASSLVQGFAQPQHF. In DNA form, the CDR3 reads TGTGCCAGCAGCTTAGTGCAGGGTTTCGCTCAGCCCCAGCATTTT.

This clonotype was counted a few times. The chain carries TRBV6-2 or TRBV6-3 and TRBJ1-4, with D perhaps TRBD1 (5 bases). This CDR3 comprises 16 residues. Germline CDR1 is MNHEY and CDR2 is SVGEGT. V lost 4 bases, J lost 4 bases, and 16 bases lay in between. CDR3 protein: CASSSEWGLVNEKLFF. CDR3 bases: TGTGCCAGCAGTTCGGAGTGGGGCCTGGTTAATGAAAAACTGTTTTTT.

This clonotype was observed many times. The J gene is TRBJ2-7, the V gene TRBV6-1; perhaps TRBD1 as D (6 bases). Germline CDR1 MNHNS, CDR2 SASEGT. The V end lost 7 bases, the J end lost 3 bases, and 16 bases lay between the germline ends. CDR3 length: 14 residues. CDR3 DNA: TGTGCCAGCAATCCACAGGGAGACCTCTACGAGCAGTACTTC. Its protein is CASNPQGDLYEQYF.

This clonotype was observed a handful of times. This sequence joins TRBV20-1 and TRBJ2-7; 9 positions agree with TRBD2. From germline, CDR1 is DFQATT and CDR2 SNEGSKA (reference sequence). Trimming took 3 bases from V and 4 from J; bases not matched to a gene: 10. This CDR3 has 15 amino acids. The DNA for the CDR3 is TGCAGTGCTAGTAGGATTGATAGCGGGAGTTACGAGCAGTACTTC. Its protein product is CSASRIDSGSYEQYF.

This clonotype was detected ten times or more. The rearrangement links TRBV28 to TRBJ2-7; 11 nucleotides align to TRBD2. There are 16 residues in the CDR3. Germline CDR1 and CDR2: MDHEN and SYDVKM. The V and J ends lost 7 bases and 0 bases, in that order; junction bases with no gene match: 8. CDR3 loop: CASKPGLAESSYEQYF. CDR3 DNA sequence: TGTGCCAGCAAACCGGGACTAGCGGAAAGCTCCTACGAGCAGTACTTC.

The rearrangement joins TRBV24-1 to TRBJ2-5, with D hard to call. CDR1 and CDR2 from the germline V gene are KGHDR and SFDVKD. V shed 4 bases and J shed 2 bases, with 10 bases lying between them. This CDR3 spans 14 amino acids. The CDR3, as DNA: TGTGCCACCAGTGACTCACACTTACAAGAGACCCAGTACTTC. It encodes CATSDSHLQETQYF.

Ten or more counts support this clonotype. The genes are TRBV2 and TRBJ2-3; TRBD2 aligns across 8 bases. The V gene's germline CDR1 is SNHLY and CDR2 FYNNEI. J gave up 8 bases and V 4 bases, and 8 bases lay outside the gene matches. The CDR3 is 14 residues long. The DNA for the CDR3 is TGTGCCAGCAGTGTGGAGAGCGGGAGTGTTACGCAGTATTTT. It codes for CASSVESGSVTQYF. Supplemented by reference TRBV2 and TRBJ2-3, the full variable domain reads EPEVTQTPSHQVTQMGQEVILRCVPISNHLYFYWYRQILGQKVEFLVSFYNNEISEKSEIFDDQFSVERPDGSNFTLKIRSTKLEDSAMYFCASSVESGSVTQYFGPGTRLTVL.

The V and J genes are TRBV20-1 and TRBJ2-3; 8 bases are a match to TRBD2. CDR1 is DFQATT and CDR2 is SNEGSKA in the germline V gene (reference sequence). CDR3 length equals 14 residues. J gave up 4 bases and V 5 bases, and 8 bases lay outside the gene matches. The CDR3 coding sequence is TGCAGTGCTCAACCCCGGGAGGGTTCAGATACGCAGTATTTT. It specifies CSAQPREGSDTQYF.

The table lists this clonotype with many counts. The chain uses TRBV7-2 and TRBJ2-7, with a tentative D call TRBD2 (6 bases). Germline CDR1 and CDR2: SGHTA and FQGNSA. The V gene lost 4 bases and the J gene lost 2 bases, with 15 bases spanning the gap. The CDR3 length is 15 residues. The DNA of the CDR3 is TGTGCCAGCAGCTCCGGCGGGACGGCCGCCTACGAGCAGTACTTC. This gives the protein CASSSGGTAAYEQYF.

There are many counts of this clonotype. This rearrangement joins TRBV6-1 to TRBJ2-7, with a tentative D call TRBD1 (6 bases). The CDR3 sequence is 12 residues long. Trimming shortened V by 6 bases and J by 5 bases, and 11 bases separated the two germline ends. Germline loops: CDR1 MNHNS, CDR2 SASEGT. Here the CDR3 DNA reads TGTGCCAGCAGGGACAGTTTGAACGAGCAGTACTTC. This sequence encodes CASRDSLNEQYF.

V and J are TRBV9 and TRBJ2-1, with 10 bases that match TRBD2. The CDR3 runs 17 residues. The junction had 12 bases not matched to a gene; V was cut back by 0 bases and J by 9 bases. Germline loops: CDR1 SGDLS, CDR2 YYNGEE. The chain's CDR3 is CASSVAPWTSGVGEQFF. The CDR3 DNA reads TGTGCCAGCAGCGTAGCCCCATGGACTAGCGGCGTCGGTGAGCAGTTCTTC.

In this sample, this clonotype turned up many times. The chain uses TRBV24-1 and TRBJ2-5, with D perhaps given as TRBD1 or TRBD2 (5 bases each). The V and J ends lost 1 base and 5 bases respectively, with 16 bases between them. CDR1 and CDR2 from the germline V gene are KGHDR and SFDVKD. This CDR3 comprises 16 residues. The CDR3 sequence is CATSDFRGTGVETQYF. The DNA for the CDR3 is TGTGCCACCAGTGATTTTAGAGGGACCGGCGTGGAGACCCAGTACTTC.

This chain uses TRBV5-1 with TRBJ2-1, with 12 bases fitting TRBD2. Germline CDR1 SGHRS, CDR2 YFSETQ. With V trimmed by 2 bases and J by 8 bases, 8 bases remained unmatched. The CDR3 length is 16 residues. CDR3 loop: CASSFLAGGPEDEQFF. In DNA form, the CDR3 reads TGCGCCAGCAGCTTCCTAGCGGGAGGGCCGGAGGATGAGCAGTTCTTC.

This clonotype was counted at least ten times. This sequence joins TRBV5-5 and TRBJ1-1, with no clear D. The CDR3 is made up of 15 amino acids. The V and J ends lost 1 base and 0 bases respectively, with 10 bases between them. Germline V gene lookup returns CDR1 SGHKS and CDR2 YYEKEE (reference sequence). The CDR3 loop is CASSLIAEMNTEAFF. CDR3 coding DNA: TGTGCCAGCAGCTTGATTGCAGAAATGAACACTGAAGCTTTCTTT.

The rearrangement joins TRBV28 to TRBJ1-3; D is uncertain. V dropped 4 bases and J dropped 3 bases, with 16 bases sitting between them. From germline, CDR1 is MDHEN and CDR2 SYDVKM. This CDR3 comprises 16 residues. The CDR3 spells CASSSVIATNGNTIYF. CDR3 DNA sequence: TGTGCCAGCAGTTCGGTGATTGCCACTAATGGAAACACCATATATTTT.